This TCR beta chain was retrieved from a study of STAT5B mutations in CD4+ large granular lymphocyte leukemia (dated by TCRdb to the early 2020s). Some background on the complete study: Among healthy controls, the CDR3 'QG' motif was associated with a particular HLA allele. TCRbeta repertoires of CD4+ T-cell large granular lymphocyte leukemia patients were compared with those of healthy blood donors. Flow cytometry on FACSCanto II or FACSVerse confirmed that purified fractions exceeded 95% purity among lymphocytes. What the study reported, not specific to this receptor: CD4-sorted patient repertoires appeared more clonal than healthy CD4+ repertoires, and this difference persisted after removing the putative leukemic clones. The data were not HLA-matched, and the relatively small sample size could explain the higher clonality seen in CD4+ compared with CD8+ T-LGLL. Each patient's main leukemic clonotypes were private, but approximately 27% of these clonotypes showed up at low frequency in the non-leukemic repertoires of other patients.

The healthy controls were 37 blood donors, and the buffy coats of these donors were supplied by the Finnish Red Cross blood service. All TCR-sequenced material derived from peripheral blood: patient blood samples and healthy donor buffy coats. Ficoll-Hypaque gradient centrifugation was used to isolate peripheral blood mononuclear cells. CD4+ cells were magnetically purified from the buffy coats of healthy controls. Genomic DNA was extracted with the Gentra Puregene Cell and Tissue kit and quantified on a Qubit 2.0 fluorometer. The immunoSEQ assay at survey resolution was applied to genomic DNA for sequencing of TCRbeta rearrangements. In the paper's pipeline: In the TCR sequencing data, the lowest productive clonotype frequency that could be detected was 2.59 x 10-5. Only productive TCRbeta rearrangements, meaning sequences that were complete and in-frame, were kept for the analyses. Sample clonality was computed as Simpson clonality in the immunoSEQ Analyzer version 3.0. Clones were categorized by frequency as very rare, small, medium, large (1-20%) or hyperexpanded (>20%). Generation probabilities were estimated with OLGA 1.2.3, V-gene circos plots were made with VDJtools, specificities were looked up in VDJdb, and CDR3 motifs were identified with GLIPH. Here the immuneACCESS table is served through TCRdb, limited to in-frame sequences with V and J called. Missing clones are a known gap in these copies; in checked studies unresolved V genes cover under half, and the rest lacks a known reason. The V and J calls and clone size were taken over from that table, and D and trimming were inferred from the DNA. This sample has fewer than 40,000 clones in its table, and roughly 77% of those were observed once. The ten largest account for over 0.4% of the sample.

Worth noting for this clone: Its recognized antigen is unknown. Base qualities are not provided; no much larger clone lies one nucleotide away.

Input material: CD4+ T cells from blood buffy coats. The clonotype comes from a human donor in good health.

The sequence in DNA is TGTGCCAGCAGCATGACAGGGCCTGGAAACACCATATATTTT. Translated, it reads CASSMTGPGNTIYF. The sequence is built from TRBV13 and TRBJ1-3; 7 of the junction bases match TRBD1. CDR1 and CDR2 are read off the germline V gene (reference sequence) as PRHDT and FYEKMQ. The germline V and J ends show losses of 5 bases and 2 bases respectively, and no gene match explains 3 bases of the junction. The CDR3 holds 14 amino acids from the cysteine to the phenylalanine. Here the CDR3 DNA is all that survives: 42 bases in frame from base 1.